The rows below give T cell receptor beta chains drawn from one sample of a study of tumour-infiltrating T cells in Burkitt lymphoma. Clones were sequenced by immunoSEQ multiplex PCR, and TCRdb holds only the in-frame ones, with some missing. The sample lists about 14,000 clones, about 33% occurring once. Sequencing input: tumor tissue. Every receptor here comes from a human donor with diffuse large B-cell lymphoma. CDR3s include the opening cysteine and the closing phenylalanine or tryptophan. The D gene is left open where the match is weak. Rows may omit the clone size; those that give it use once, few, many or a size class.

>TRBV2|medium-sized|TRBD2|TRBJ2-1
CASRGASGSTKNNEQFF
TGTGCCAGCAGAGGGGCTAGCGGGAGTACAAAAAACAATGAGCAGTTCTTC
>TRBV7-6|medium-sized|TRBD2|TRBJ2-7
CASSLSGGSINEQYF
TGTGCCAGCAGCTTATCTGGCGGGAGTATCAACGAGCAGTACTTC
>TRBV4-1|.|TRBD1|TRBJ2-7
CASSQVDRGYEQYF
TGCGCCAGCAGCCAAGTGGACAGGGGGTACGAGCAGTACTTC
>TRBV4-2|.|.|TRBJ2-3
CASSQEGTGVGDTQYF
TGTGCCAGCAGCCAAGAAGGGACGGGAGTGGGGGATACGCAGTATTTT
>TRBV2|few|.|TRBJ1-1
CASSVGLNTEAFF
TGTGCCAGCAGTGTGGGCCTGAACACTGAAGCTTTCTTT
>TRBV19|.|.|TRBJ2-1
CASSISQSSYNEQFF
TGTGCCAGTAGTATTAGTCAGAGCTCCTACAATGAGCAGTTCTTC
>TRBV6-1|few|.|TRBJ1-3
CASSERTASSGNTIYF
TGTGCCAGCAGTGAAAGAACCGCAAGCTCTGGAAACACCATATATTTT
>TRBV19|.|.|TRBJ2-7
CVSSIGGTREQYF
TGTGTCAGTAGTATTGGGGGGACGCGCGAGCAGTACTTC
>TRBV19|.|.|TRBJ1-5
CASSIDYVQPQHF
TGTGCCAGTAGTATAGATTATGTTCAGCCCCAGCATTTT
>TRBV6-6|few|.|TRBJ1-1
CASSEQGENTEAFF
TGTGCCAGCAGCGAACAGGGAGAAAACACTGAAGCTTTCTTT
>TRBV4-1|.|.|TRBJ1-5
CASSQGSRSQPQHF
TGCGCCAGCAGCCAAGGCTCAAGGAGCCAGCCCCAGCATTTT
>TRBV10-3|few|TRBD1|TRBJ2-1
CAISESSPGQGHNEQFF
TGTGCCATCAGTGAGTCCTCCCCGGGACAGGGCCACAATGAGCAGTTCTTC
>TRBV6-5|few|.|TRBJ2-3
CASSYSEDTQYF
TGTGCCAGCAGTTACTCTGAGGATACGCAGTATTTT
>TRBV29-1|.|TRBD2|TRBJ2-7
CSVAVDVGRGAYEQYF
TGCAGCGTTGCAGTGGACGTGGGGCGGGGGGCCTACGAGCAGTACTTC
>TRBV7-9|few|.|TRBJ1-5
CASRADGSNQPQHF
TGTGCCAGCAGAGCTGATGGAAGCAATCAGCCCCAGCATTTT
>TRBV29-1|.|TRBD2|TRBJ2-2
CSVEETSVNTGELFF
TGCAGCGTTGAAGAGACTAGCGTTAACACCGGGGAGCTGTTTTTT
>TRBV5-1|.|TRBD2|TRBJ2-2
CASISGTSGSRELFF
TGCGCCAGCATATCCGGGACTAGCGGGAGCAGGGAGCTGTTTTTT
>TRBV7-9|.|TRBD2|TRBJ2-1
CASRVAGNYNEQFF
TGTGCCAGCAGGGTAGCGGGTAACTACAATGAGCAGTTCTTC
>TRBV30|.|.|TRBJ2-6
CAWNSASGANVLTF
TGTGCCTGGAATAGCGCCTCTGGGGCCAACGTCCTGACTTTC
>TRBV28|few|.|TRBJ1-2
CASSSLYGYTF
TGTGCCAGCAGTTCCTTATATGGCTACACCTTC
>TRBV27|few|.|TRBJ2-5
CASSPDVYQETQYF
TGTGCCAGCAGTCCCGATGTGTACCAAGAGACCCAGTACTTC
>TRBV19|few|TRBD1|TRBJ2-5
CASSIGQGKTQYF
TGTGCCAGTAGTATCGGACAGGGCAAGACCCAGTACTTC
>TRBV18|.|TRBD2|TRBJ2-3
CASSTSGTADTQYF
TGTGCCAGCTCAACTAGCGGCACAGCAGATACGCAGTATTTT
>TRBV5-4|.|.|TRBJ2-7
CASSTGLSTYEQYF
TGTGCCAGCAGCACGGGACTTTCCACCTACGAGCAGTACTTC
>TRBV10-3|.|.|TRBJ1-1
CAISGNTEAFF
TGTGCCATCAGCGGGAACACTGAAGCTTTCTTT
>TRBV4-1|few|.|TRBJ2-1
CASSQSSAGGVNEQFF
TGCGCCAGCAGCCAATCTTCGGCAGGAGGAGTAAATGAGCAGTTCTTC
>TRBV5-1|.|TRBD2|TRBJ2-7
CASSPRLADYYEQYF
TGCGCCAGCAGCCCCCGACTAGCTGACTACTACGAGCAGTACTTC
>TRBV27|.|.|TRBJ1-1
CASSLRTPGTEAFF
TGTGCCAGCAGTTTGCGAACGCCAGGCACTGAAGCTTTCTTT
>TRBV7-9|few|.|TRBJ1-1
CASSLDQHEAFF
TGTGCCAGCAGCTTAGATCAGCATGAAGCTTTCTTT
>TRBV6-5|few|.|TRBJ1-1
CASSYLDNTEAFF
TGTGCCAGCAGTTACTTGGACAACACTGAAGCTTTCTTT
>TRBV7-9|few|TRBD2|TRBJ2-1
CASRFGTSGYNEQFF
TGTGCCAGCAGATTCGGGACTAGCGGATACAATGAGCAGTTCTTC